The 26 T cell receptor beta chains listed next were all sequenced from one sample in a study of tissue T cells after allogeneic stem cell transplantation. The time point is: mouse harvest day 14 after allogeneic transplant. Each mouse received 10^7 T-cell-depleted marrow cells plus 10^6 splenic CD5+ T cells by tail vein. Method: immunoSEQ multiplex PCR; TCRdb's copy keeps in-frame clones and lacks some. The sample has more than 1,000 clones; 40% to 55% are singletons. The sequencing input was liver tissue. The receptor set was obtained from a female BALB/c mouse given C57BL/6 T cells with graft-versus-host disease after an allogeneic hematopoietic cell transplant.

Note on this clone: All gene names here are mouse names. The read ends 1 residue early relative to the CDR3; the germline J gene fills the gap. V gene TRBV23 combines with J gene TRBJ2-4; whether TRBD1, the table's D call, matches the DNA was not checked. CDR3 length: 13 amino acids. Germline CDR1 and CDR2: KGHTA and FQNQQP. Incomplete CDR3 DNA: TGCTCCAGCACCGACAGGGGGAAAAACACCTTGTAC. It codes for CSSTDRGKNTLY. From start to end, the CDR3 is CSSTDRGKNTLYF.

This clone is large (0.1 to 1%). Here the gene names and germline are mouse. The read halts 1 residue ahead of the CDR3 end, with the missing end drawn from the germline J gene. This chain uses TRBV13-3 with TRBJ2-7; 7 nucleotides match TRBD1. This CDR3 region has 14 residues. V gave up 6 bases and J gave up 1 base; unmatched junction bases: 7. Germline CDR1 and CDR2: NNHDY and SYVADS. The DNA read from the CDR3 is TGTGCCAGCATTCCGGGACAGAGGTCCTATGAACAGTAC. It yields the protein CASIPGQRSYEQY. The whole CDR3 sequence reads CASIPGQRSYEQYF.

A remark on this clone: Genes and germline come from the mouse. The read halts 1 residue ahead of the CDR3 end, with the missing end drawn from the germline J gene. This chain connects TRBV13-2 to TRBJ2-1, with TRBD2 identical over 9 bases. Germline CDR1 and CDR2: NNHNN and SYGAGS (reference sequence). This CDR3 is built from 14 residues. The V segment lost 5 bases and the J segment 0 bases; nucleotides outside the gene matches: 0. CDR3 loop: CASGDWGNYAEQFF. Incomplete CDR3 DNA: TGTGCCAGCGGGGACTGGGGTAACTATGCTGAGCAGTTC.

By share, this clone counts as hyperexpanded. Genes and germline are mouse. Read sequence stops 1 residue before the CDR3 end, and the germline J gene provides the missing end. The chain uses TRBV3 and TRBJ2-1; D unclear. Germline CDR1 SNHLY, CDR2 FYNGKV (reference sequence). Trimming stripped 3 bases from V and 1 base from J, with 7 bases between. The CDR3 loop spans 14 amino acids. The part of the CDR3 DNA that was read is TGTGCCAGCAGCTTCTTGACAAACTATGCTGAGCAGTTC. This codes for CASSFLTNYAEQF. The full CDR3 is CASSFLTNYAEQFF. The full variable domain, rest sourced from reference TRBV3 and TRBJ2-1, is GPKVLQIPSHQIIDMGQMVTLNCDPVSNHLYFYWYKQILGQQMEFLVNFYNGKVMEKSKLFKDQFSVERPDGSYFTLKIQPTALEDSAVYFCASSFLTNYAEQFFGPGTRLTVL.

As to this clone: Genes and germline come from the mouse. The read falls 1 residue short of the CDR3 end, and the missing part is taken from the germline J gene. The chain joins TRBV3 to TRBJ2-7; TRBD1 is a possible D gene (5 bases). Trimming pared 2 bases from V and 6 bases from J, leaving 5 bases between. Germline-derived CDR1 and CDR2 are SNHLY and FYNGKV (reference sequence). The CDR3 is made up of 11 amino acids. The part of the CDR3 DNA that was read is TGTGCCAGCAGCTTAAGGGGTGAACAGTAC. Translation: CASSLRGEQY. The CDR3 in its entirety is CASSLRGEQYF.

A word on this clone: Mouse gene names and germline throughout. The read gets to within 1 residue of the CDR3 end, and the germline J gene fills in the rest. The chain combines TRBV29 with TRBJ2-5, with D hard to call. Germline V lookup: CDR1 MSHET, CDR2 SYDVDS. This CDR3 comprises 15 residues. Trimming took off 5 bases at V and 0 bases at J, with 12 bases between the two ends. The CDR3 region is CASSPPTLNQDTQYF. The sequenced CDR3 bases are TGTGCTAGCAGTCCCCCGACACTTAACCAAGACACCCAGTAC.

By its share, this clone is large. The gene names given are mouse names. The read ends 1 residue shy of where the CDR3 ends; the end is completed using the germline J gene. The rearrangement joins TRBV19 to TRBJ2-5; D gene uncertain. The CDR3 spans 15 residues. Trimming took 4 bases from V and 0 from J, leaving 12 bases between them. The germline CDR1 and CDR2 sequences are FNHDT and SITEND (reference sequence). CDR3 amino acids: CASSPRTLNQDTQYF. Partial CDR3 DNA: TGTGCCAGCAGTCCCCGGACGCTTAACCAAGACACCCAGTAC.

This clone occurred a few times. Gene names denote mouse genes. The read gets to within 1 residue of the CDR3 end, and the germline J gene fills in the rest. The V and J genes are TRBV12-1 and TRBJ2-2; 13 bases line up with TRBD2. The CDR3 consists of 17 residues. Germline CDR1 is SGHSN and CDR2 is HYEKVE. J gave up 1 base and V 0 bases, and 1 base lay outside the gene matches. This CDR3 reads CASSLGLGGQNTGQLYF. Incomplete CDR3 DNA: TGTGCCAGCTCTCTCGGACTGGGGGGGCAAAACACCGGGCAGCTCTAC.

With respect to this clone: The germline and genes are mouse ones. Coverage ceases 1 residue before the CDR3 finishes, and the germline J gene fills in the end. The chain joins TRBV2 to TRBJ2-7; 7 nucleotides match TRBD2. Germline V gene sequence: CDR1 LGHNA, CDR2 YSYQKL. The CDR3 runs 13 residues. The J segment lost 4 bases and the V segment lost 4 bases, leaving 4 bases of the junction unmatched. The CDR3 loop reads CASSPLGGYEQYF. The part of the CDR3 DNA that was read is TGTGCCAGCAGCCCTTTGGGGGGTTATGAACAGTAC.

Concerning this clone: Germline and genes: mouse. Sequencing ends 1 residue short of the CDR3 end; the germline J gene provides the rest. The J gene is TRBJ2-1, the V gene TRBV16; 8 bases align to TRBD1. In germline, CDR1 is SGHSA, CDR2 FRNQAP. This CDR3 comprises 13 residues. Trimming cost V 3 bases and J 7 bases; bases outside gene matches: 2. The CDR3 sequence: CASSLAGGAEQFF. CDR3 DNA, as far as it was read: TGTGCAAGCAGCTTGGCAGGGGGCGCTGAGCAGTTC.

As regards this clone: The gene names here belong to mouse. The missing CDR3 end, 1 residue past where the read stops, is filled in from the germline J gene. This sequence joins TRBV15 and TRBJ2-2, with D uncertain. V was trimmed by 4 bases and J by 2 bases, leaving 5 bases between them. There are 13 residues in the CDR3. The germline CDR1 and CDR2 sequences are SGHND and FRSKSL. The sequenced part of the CDR3 DNA is TGTGCCAGCAGTTCCTATAACACCGGGCAGCTCTAC. It yields the protein CASSSYNTGQLY. The whole CDR3 is CASSSYNTGQLYF.

Remarks on this clone: Each gene name is a mouse one. The read comes to an end 1 residue before the CDR3 does, leaving the germline J gene to fill in the end. The V gene is TRBV19, the J gene TRBJ2-7; a weak D match, TRBD1 (5 bases). Germline CDR1 and CDR2: FNHDT and SITEND (reference sequence). Trimming shortened V by 2 bases and J by 5 bases, and 8 bases separated the two germline ends. This CDR3 region has 12 residues. The CDR3 reads CASSISGNEQYF. The covered CDR3 bases are TGTGCCAGCAGTATTTCAGGGAATGAACAGTAC. Full variable domain (remainder filled in from reference TRBV19 and TRBJ2-7): GGIITQTPKFLIGQEGQKLTLKCQQNFNHDTMYWYRQDSGKGLRLIYYSITENDLQKGDLSEGYDASREKKSSFSLTVTSAQKNEMAVFLCASSISGNEQYFGPGTRLTVL.

Note on this clone: Germline and genes: mouse. The CDR3 extends 1 residue past the end of the read, so its final part is completed from the germline J gene. This chain joins TRBV16 and TRBJ2-4; 12 nucleotides agree with TRBD1. The CDR3 length is 13 residues. CDR1 and CDR2 (germline): SGHSA, FRNQAP. V shed 5 bases, J shed 8 bases, and the junction held 2 bases outside the gene matches. The sequenced part of the CDR3 DNA is TGTGCAAGCAGCCTGGGACAGGGGGCCACCTTGTAC. Its protein is CASSLGQGATLY. The CDR3 in its entirety is CASSLGQGATLYF.

The sample holds one count of this clone. These gene names are mouse names. The read stops 1 residue short of the end of the CDR3; the missing end is completed from the germline J gene. V is TRBV26 and J is TRBJ2-4, with D unresolved. Germline CDR1 and CDR2: KGHPV and FQNQEV (reference sequence). Trimming cost V 3 bases and J 0 bases, with 7 bases left between them. The CDR3 is made up of 14 amino acids. The CDR3 region is CASSLWASQNTLYF. CDR3 DNA, as far as it was read: TGTGCCAGCAGTCTTTGGGCAAGTCAAAACACCTTGTAC.

A word on this clone: Gene names refer to mouse genes. The read stops 1 residue short of the end of the CDR3; the missing end is completed from the germline J gene. V gene TRBV26 combines with J gene TRBJ2-2, with D possibly called TRBD1 or TRBD2 (6 bases each). The CDR3 sequence is 14 residues long. Germline V gives CDR1 KGHPV, CDR2 FQNQEV (reference sequence). The germline V and J ends were trimmed by 1 base and 6 bases, with 9 bases remaining between them. The sequenced part of the CDR3 DNA is TGTGCCAGCAGTCTGTACGGGGGCGCCGGGCAGCTCTAC. Translating gives CASSLYGGAGQLY. The whole CDR3 protein reads CASSLYGGAGQLYF.

Concerning this clone: The genes and germline here are from mouse. The read is 1 residue too short to cover the CDR3 end, so that end is filled in from the germline J gene. This chain joins TRBV3 and TRBJ1-3, with D perhaps TRBD1 (5 bases). Trimming shortened V by 5 bases and J by 0 bases, and 8 bases separated the two germline ends. This CDR3 is 14 amino acids long. CDR1 and CDR2 (germline): SNHLY, FYNGKV (reference sequence). CDR3: CASSRQISGNTLYF. CDR3 DNA, as far as it was read: TGTGCCAGCAGCAGACAGATTTCTGGAAATACGCTCTAT.

As for this clone: Germline and genes: mouse. Coverage ceases 1 residue before the CDR3 finishes, and the germline J gene fills in the end. The chain employs TRBV2 and TRBJ2-2; unclear D gene. CDR3 length: 14 amino acids. Per the germline V gene, CDR1 is LGHNA and CDR2 is YSYQKL. The V gene lost 0 bases and the J gene lost 2 bases, with 4 bases spanning the gap. The CDR3 loop reads CASSQDSNTGQLYF. The CDR3 DNA, read in part, is TGTGCCAGCAGCCAAGACTCTAACACCGGGCAGCTCTAC.

Points on this clone: Gene names denote mouse genes. The read stops 1 residue short of the end of the CDR3; the missing end is completed from the germline J gene. V usage is TRBV16 and J usage is TRBJ1-4; D uncertain. The germline V gene encodes CDR1 SGHSA and CDR2 FRNQAP. With 1 base removed from V and 3 bases from J, the gap between germline ends came to 6 bases. This CDR3 contains 14 residues. The covered CDR3 bases are TGTGCAAGCAGCTTAGGGACCCCCAACGAAAGATTATTT. Translation gives CASSLGTPNERLF. In full, the CDR3 reads CASSLGTPNERLFF.

To note about this clone: Genes and germline come from the mouse. The read ends 1 residue before the CDR3 terminus; that terminus is restored from the germline J gene. The genes are TRBV13-1 and TRBJ2-5; D not resolved. This CDR3 has 13 residues. V lost 0 bases and J lost 3, with 5 bases in between. Germline V CDR1 and CDR2: NSHNY, SYGAGN. Incomplete CDR3 DNA: TGTGCCAGCAGTGATGCTTGGCAAGACACCCAGTAC. Protein sequence: CASSDAWQDTQY. The whole CDR3 sequence is CASSDAWQDTQYF.

A word on this clone: Gene and germline names: mouse. The read finishes 1 residue shy of the CDR3 end, and the germline J gene is used to complete it. The chain combines TRBV13-3 with TRBJ1-2; D perhaps matches TRBD1 (5 bases). The CDR3 is 11 residues long. Trimming removed 7 bases at V and 2 bases at J, with 6 bases between. The V gene's germline CDR1 is NNHDY and CDR2 SYVADS. The DNA read from the CDR3 is TGTGCCAGCGGGGACAACTCCGACTACACC. It specifies CASGDNSDYT. In full, the CDR3 is CASGDNSDYTF.

To note about this clone: The listed genes are named as in mouse. With the read ending 1 residue before the CDR3 end, the germline J gene is used to fill in that end. This chain connects TRBV2 to TRBJ1-6; weak D call: TRBD1 (5 bases). TRBJ1-6 is given ORF status, its function remaining uncertain. The CDR3 extends over 15 amino acids. V gave up 3 bases and J gave up 1 base, with 7 bases separating them. The germline V gene encodes CDR1 LGHNA and CDR2 YSYQKL. CDR3 loop: CASSHDRSYNSPLYF. The DNA read from the CDR3 is TGTGCCAGCAGCCACGACAGATCCTATAATTCGCCCCTCTAC.

About this clone itself: A far more abundant clone sits one base away, making this likely a read error. The genes are named according to mouse. CDR3 sequence reads: CASGGQTYEQYF. The part of the CDR3 DNA that was read is TGTGCCAGCGGTGGACAAACCTATGAACAGTAC. V usage is TRBV13-2 and J usage is TRBJ2-7; D unclear. The CDR3 is cut off 1 residue early in the read; its end comes from the germline J gene. Germline V CDR1 and CDR2: NNHNN, SYGAGS (reference sequence). Deletions cut 3 bases from V and 2 bases from J, with 6 bases between. CDR3 length: 12 residues.

Concerning this clone itself: Mouse gene names and germline throughout. The read ends 1 residue early relative to the CDR3; the germline J gene fills the gap. The rearrangement links TRBV1 to TRBJ1-4, with 10 nucleotides matching TRBD1. This CDR3 is 14 amino acids long. The V and J ends lost 3 bases and 7 bases, in that order; junction bases with no gene match: 2. From germline, CDR1 is NSQYPW and CDR2 LRSPGD (reference sequence). The CDR3 sequence is CTCSAGQGTERLFF. CDR3 bases read: TGCACCTGCAGTGCGGGACAGGGGACCGAAAGATTATTT.

In regard to this clone: Germline and genes here are mouse. The missing CDR3 end, 1 residue past where the read stops, is filled in from the germline J gene. This chain links TRBV19 with TRBJ2-1; 10 bases fit TRBD1. V dropped 4 bases and J dropped 6; count of bases not matched to a gene: 4. CDR1 is FNHDT and CDR2 is SITEND in the germline V gene (reference sequence). The CDR3 has 14 amino acids. CDR3 residues: CASSRDRGIAEQFF. The part of the CDR3 DNA that was read is TGTGCCAGCAGTCGGGACAGGGGTATTGCTGAGCAGTTC.

Details on this clone: The genes are named according to mouse. From the germline J gene comes the end of the CDR3, since the read stops 1 residue before it. This chain uses TRBV31 with TRBJ1-6, with a weak D call TRBD1 (6 bases). TRBJ1-6 is reported as an ORF; its role is uncertain. V was shortened by 3 bases and J by 2 bases, with 8 bases between the two germline ends. The CDR3 has 14 residues. CDR1 is GKSSPN, CDR2 SITVG, per germline. The DNA read from the CDR3 is TGTGCCTGGAGCCGGGACACCTATAATTCGCCCCTCTAC. Its translation: CAWSRDTYNSPLY. In full, the CDR3 is CAWSRDTYNSPLYF.

In the case of this clone: Genes and germline come from the mouse. The read falls 1 residue short of the CDR3 end, and the missing part is taken from the germline J gene. The V and J genes are TRBV12-1 and TRBJ2-1, with 7 bases lining up with TRBD2. This CDR3 region has 14 residues. After removal of 1 base from V and 1 base from J, the junction contained 0 bases not matched to a gene. Germline V gene data show CDR1 as SGHSN and CDR2 as HYEKVE. Partial CDR3 DNA: TGTGCCAGCTCTCTGGGGGGGAACTATGCTGAGCAGTTC. It is translated as CASSLGGNYAEQF. The whole CDR3 region reads CASSLGGNYAEQFF.